This T cell receptor beta chain was recorded in a study of T cell responses to AZD1222 COVID-19 vaccine. Study outcomes and limitations: Close to half of spike-specific TCRs reportedly recognize unmutated variant regions.

Using immunoSEQ multiplex PCR, the repertoire was profiled, and TCRdb retains in-frame clones only, with some absent. The data contain about 140,000 clones, less than 95% of them singletons. The germline V and J ends were trimmed by 5 bases and 5 bases, with 10 bases remaining between them. The CDR3 has 13 amino acids. CDR1 SGHTA and CDR2 FQGTGA come from the germline V gene. Of note for this clone: Its antigen is not identified.

V is TRBV7-3 and J is TRBJ2-1; D assignment may be TRBD1 or TRBD2 (5 bases each). The sample in question was peripheral blood, obtained on day 0 of AZD1222 vaccination. The TCR originated in an adult in good health. CDR3 region: CASSPGTHNEQFF. DNA for the CDR3: TGTGCCAGCAGCCCCGGGACCCACAATGAGCAGTTCTTC. Based on the CDR3 plus reference TRBV7-3 and TRBJ2-1, the full variable domain is GAGVSQTPSNKVTEKGKYVELRCDPISGHTALYWYRQSLGQGPEFLIYFQGTGAADDSGLPNDRFFAVRPEGSVSTLKIQRTERGDSAVYLCASSPGTHNEQFFGPGTRLTVL.